Below are 9 T cell receptor beta chains sequenced from a single sample in a study of cytomegalovirus exposure and HLA in healthy donors (dated by TCRdb to between 2016 and 2019). The library came from the immunoSEQ multiplex PCR assay. A mixture of 60 forward primers for TCR Vbeta segments and 13 reverse primers for TCR Jbeta segments was used in the multiplex PCR. What TCRdb holds here is the immuneACCESS table cut down to in-frame rearrangements. Part of the clones is not present; checked against another copy, under half of the missing clones reflect an unresolved V gene, and the others are unexplained. Within this sample are about 170,000 clones, with around 80% of them counted one time only. The ten largest clones represent 1% of the sample. Sequencing was carried out using PBMCs. The origin of the receptors is a woman in her fifties or sixties in good health and CMV-seropositive.

There are a few counts of this clone. The chain joins TRBV7-9 to TRBJ2-5; TRBD1 aligns across 10 bases. CDR1 is SEHNR, CDR2 FQNEAQ, per germline (reference sequence). This CDR3 is 15 amino acids long. Trimming removed 5 bases from V and 5 bases from J; junction bases left unmatched: 8. The CDR3 sequence: CASSPGTGESETQYF. CDR3 nucleotide sequence: TGTGCCAGCAGCCCGGGGACAGGGGAATCTGAGACCCAGTACTTC.

This clone was observed a single time. The gene calls are TRBV4-2 and TRBJ2-3; 10 bases fit TRBD2. Per the germline V gene, CDR1 is LGHNA and CDR2 is YNFKEQ. J lost 7 bases, V lost 0 bases, and 7 bases had no gene match. This CDR3 spans 16 amino acids. The CDR3, as DNA: TGTGCCAGCAGCCAAGATGGGGGGACTAGCGTATATACGCAGTATTTT. It codes for CASSQDGGTSVYTQYF.

The chain carries TRBV25-1 and TRBJ1-5, with D unresolved. V lost 3 bases and J lost 2, with 11 bases in between. Germline V CDR1 and CDR2: MGHDK, SYGVNS. The CDR3 has 15 amino acids. The CDR3 reads CASSDGGLGNQPQHF. The CDR3 region has the DNA TGTGCCAGCAGTGATGGAGGGTTGGGCAATCAGCCCCAGCATTTT.

This clone turned up a few times. The rearrangement uses TRBV7-2 and TRBJ1-1, with 8 bases fitting TRBD1. The CDR3 consists of 14 residues. CDR1 SGHTA and CDR2 FQGNSA come from the germline V gene. V lost 5 bases to trimming and J lost 4 bases; unmatched junction nucleotides: 6. CDR3 nucleotide sequence: TGTGCCAGCAGCCGTGCACAGGGGGTCACTGAAGCTTTCTTT. This translates into CASSRAQGVTEAFF.

V and J are TRBV7-2 and TRBJ1-4, with no clear D. Trimming cost V 4 bases and J 8 bases, with 17 bases left between them. There are 15 residues in the CDR3. Germline CDR1 is SGHTA and CDR2 is FQGNSA. This CDR3 is CASSWMGSLGEKLFF. Written as DNA, the CDR3 is TGTGCCAGCAGCTGGATGGGGAGTCTTGGGGAAAAACTGTTTTTT. The full variable domain, rest sourced from reference TRBV7-2 and TRBJ1-4, is GAGVSQSPSNKVTEKGKDVELRCDPISGHTALYWYRQSLGQGLEFLIYFQGNSAPDKSGLPSDRFSAERTGGSVSTLTIQRTQQEDSAVYLCASSWMGSLGEKLFFGSGTQLSVL.

The chain recombines TRBV18 with TRBJ2-1; 7 bases align to TRBD2. The V and J ends lost 3 bases and 8 bases, in that order; junction bases with no gene match: 4. Germline CDR1 and CDR2: KGHSH and LQKENI. The CDR3 contains 13 residues. The CDR3 loop reads CASSPGGRDEQFF. For the CDR3, the DNA is TGTGCCAGCTCACCGGGCGGGAGAGATGAGCAGTTCTTC. Filled out from reference TRBV18 and TRBJ2-1, the complete variable domain reads NAGVMQNPRHLVRRRGQEARLRCSPMKGHSHVYWYRQLPEEGLKFMVYLQKENIIDESGMPKERFSAEFPKEGPSILRIQQVVRGDSAAYFCASSPGGRDEQFFGPGTRLTVL.

The chain employs TRBV28 and TRBJ2-1; tentatively, D is TRBD1 (6 bases). V was shortened by 5 bases and J by 7 bases, with 12 bases between the two germline ends. The CDR3 consists of 13 residues. Germline V gene sequence: CDR1 MDHEN, CDR2 SYDVKM. The CDR3 nucleotides are TGTGCCAGCAGTCGGACAGCCGGGAATGAGCAGTTCTTC. It codes for CASSRTAGNEQFF.

The chain carries TRBV7-2 and TRBJ2-5, with TRBD1 identical over 8 bases. The CDR3 sequence is 13 residues long. CDR1 and CDR2 (germline): SGHTA, FQGNSA. V lost 5 bases and J lost 5; bases outside the gene matches: 4. CDR3 nucleotide sequence: TGTGCCAGCAGCGGGACAGGTCTGGAGACCCAGTACTTC. Translating it yields CASSGTGLETQYF.

This chain links TRBV7-9 with TRBJ1-1, with D tentatively TRBD1 (5 bases). CDR3 size: 12 residues. The germline V gene has CDR1 SEHNR and CDR2 FQNEAQ (reference sequence). V was pared by 2 bases and J by 6 bases, with 7 bases between. The CDR3 sequence: CASSLSGAEAFF. The CDR3 nucleotides read TGTGCCAGCAGCTTATCGGGGGCTGAAGCTTTCTTT. The complete variable domain, with remaining parts taken from reference TRBV7-9 and TRBJ1-1, reads DTGVSQNPRHKITKRGQNVTFRCDPISEHNRLYWYRQTLGQGPEFLTYFQNEAQLEKSRLLSDRFSAERPKGSFSTLEIQRTEQGDSAMYLCASSLSGAEAFFGQGTRLTVV.